This entry is about one T cell receptor (beta chain). As yet, its antigen is unknown. One end of the junction varies from germline; a read error may be responsible. This specimen comes from a study of identifying expanded T cells in peripheral blood. Sequencing was performed with immunoSEQ multiplex PCR; in TCRdb, only in-frame clones are kept and a portion is missing. The sample contains approximately 90,000 clones, around 85% of which appear only once. General study findings and limits: Approximately two-week clone count variance significantly increased as total template count grew.

Sequencing used blood. The sequence was collected from a person aged 18 to 70 in good health.

This CDR3 reads CASSPWAGRAEQFF. CDR3 DNA sequence: TGCGCCAGCAGCCCTTGGGCAGGGAGGGCCGAGCAGTTCTTC. This sequence joins TRBV7-8 and TRBJ2-1; 7 positions match TRBD2. CDR1 and CDR2 from the germline V gene are SGHVS and FQNEAQ. The CDR3 has 14 residues.